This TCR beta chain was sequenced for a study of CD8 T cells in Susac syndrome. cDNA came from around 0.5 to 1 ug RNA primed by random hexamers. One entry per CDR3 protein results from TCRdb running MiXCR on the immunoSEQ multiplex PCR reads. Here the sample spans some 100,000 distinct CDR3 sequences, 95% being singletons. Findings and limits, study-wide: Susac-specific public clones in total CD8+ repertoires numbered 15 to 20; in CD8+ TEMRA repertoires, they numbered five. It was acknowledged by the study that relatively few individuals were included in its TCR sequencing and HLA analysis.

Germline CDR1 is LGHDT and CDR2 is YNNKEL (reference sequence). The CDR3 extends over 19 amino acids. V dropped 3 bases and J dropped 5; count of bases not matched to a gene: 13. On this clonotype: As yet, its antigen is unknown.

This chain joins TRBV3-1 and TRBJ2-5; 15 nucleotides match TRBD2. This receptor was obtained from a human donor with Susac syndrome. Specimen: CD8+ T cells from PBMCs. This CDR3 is CASSQEPGLAGGSGETQYF. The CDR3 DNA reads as TGTGCCAGCAGCCAGGAACCGGGACTAGCGGGAGGTAGCGGGGAGACCCAGTACTTC.